This T cell receptor (beta chain) originates from a study of shared clonotypes between healthy human individuals. Study-level points and caveats: Blood was the only sampled material, and tissue repertoires likely differ.

As regards this clone: Its antigen remains unknown.

Tens of thousands of T cell genomes (about 0.2 ug DNA) went into each sorted-subset replicate. Original methodology: Junction-only sequences without quality scores were provided by ImmunoSEQ, so filtering was different. Data came from immunoSEQ multiplex PCR; TCRdb stores just in-frame clones and leaves some out. V, J and clone size are taken as reported in that table, and D and trimming were inferred from the DNA itself. The sample includes 2 million to 3 million clones, 90% to 95% of them seen just once. The origin of this receptor is a man younger than 35 in good health. Some clones in this sample may be carry-over from other donors' samples. Sequencing was done on a sample of naive CD4+ T cells from PBMCs. The subset here: CD45RA+ positively selected.

As DNA, the CDR3 is TGTGCCAGCAAGAAGGGGACAGGGGGAGAGACCCAGTACTTC. The encoded protein is CASKKGTGGETQYF. The chain uses TRBV6-1 and TRBJ2-5; 11 bases fit TRBD1. The junction had 5 bases not matched to a gene; V was cut back by 7 bases and J by 4 bases. This CDR3 is built from 14 residues. The V gene's germline CDR1 is MNHNS and CDR2 SASEGT.